Following are 2 T cell receptor beta chains from one sample sequenced in a study of identical twins. Via MiXCR, TCRdb re-called the 5' RACE reads, giving one row per CDR3 protein. Of 1.5 million to 2 million distinct CDR3 sequences detected, less than 40% appear once; the ten largest clones hold around 0.25%. Sequenced input: cord blood. These receptors all stem from a newborn girl in good health.

This clonotype came up once. The J gene is TRBJ2-7, the V gene TRBV20-1; 9 positions agree with TRBD1. J gave up 6 bases and V 3 bases, and 12 bases lay outside the gene matches. This CDR3 spans 15 amino acids. The V gene's germline CDR1 is DFQATT and CDR2 SNEGSKA (reference sequence). CDR3 region: CSARRQGGPYSEQYF. The CDR3 DNA sequence: TGCAGTGCTAGGAGACAGGGGGGACCTTATTCCGAGCAGTACTTC.

The CDR3 reads CASSVISDRGYGELFF. The CDR3 DNA is TGTGCCAGCAGTGTTATATCGGACAGGGGGTACGGGGAGCTGTTTTTT. The chain joins TRBV6-1 to TRBJ2-2, with 10 bases fitting TRBD1. The CDR3 has 16 residues. Per germline, CDR1 MNHNS and CDR2 SASEGT. With V trimmed by 4 bases and J by 7 bases, 9 bases remained unmatched.